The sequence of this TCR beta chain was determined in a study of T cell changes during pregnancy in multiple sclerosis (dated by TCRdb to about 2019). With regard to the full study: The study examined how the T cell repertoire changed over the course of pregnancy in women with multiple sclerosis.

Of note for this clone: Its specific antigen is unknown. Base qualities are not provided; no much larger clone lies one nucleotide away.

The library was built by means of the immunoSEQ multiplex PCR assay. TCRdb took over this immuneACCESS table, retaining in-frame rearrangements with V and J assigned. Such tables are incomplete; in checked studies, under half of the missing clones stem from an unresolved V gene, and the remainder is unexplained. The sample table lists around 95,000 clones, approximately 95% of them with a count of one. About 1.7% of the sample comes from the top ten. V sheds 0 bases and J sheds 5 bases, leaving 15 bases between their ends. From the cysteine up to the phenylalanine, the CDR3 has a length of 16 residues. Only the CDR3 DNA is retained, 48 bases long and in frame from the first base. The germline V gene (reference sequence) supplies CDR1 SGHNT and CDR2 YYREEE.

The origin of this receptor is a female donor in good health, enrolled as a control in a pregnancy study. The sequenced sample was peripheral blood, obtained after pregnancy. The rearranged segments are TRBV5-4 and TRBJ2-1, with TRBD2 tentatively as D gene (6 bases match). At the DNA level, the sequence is TGTGCCAGCAGCTTGGACGGGGGTACTACCCACAATGAGCAGTTCTTC. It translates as CASSLDGGTTHNEQFF.